This entry is about one T cell receptor (delta chain). Its specificity is unknown. Since a far larger clone is one base different, this is likely a read error. These data originate in a study of γδ T cells in repeated Plasmodium falciparum infection. Background on the study: Malaria-naive adults were infected with P. falciparum NF54 four times over roughly 620 days. Sampling occurred at baseline, pre-infection for selected infections, and 21 days post-infection. Whole-study results and caveats: The Malian cohort came from a small rural village of predominantly one ethnic group.

This CDR3 region has 21 residues. CDR1 TSWWSYY and CDR2 QGS come from the germline V gene. TCRdb ran CATT on the multiplex PCR reads. The sample has 50,000 to 55,000 delta-chain clones, 1.9% seen once. Bulk repertoires came from Vgamma9/Vdelta2+ or Vdelta2-negative gammadelta T cells flow-sorted from PBMC. J gene calling gave no result, while the V gene is TRDV1; the table's D gene call, TRDD3, was not cross checked with the DNA. Sequencing was done on a sample of gamma-delta T cells from blood. The TCR was taken from a pool of human donors (malaria-infected and uninfected, not separated). Here the CDR3 reads CALGERGRGSYTYWGIRRLIF. The CDR3 region has the DNA TGTGCTCTTGGGGAAAGAGGGAGGGGTTCCTACACCTACTGGGGGATACGACGGCTCATCTTT.